Listed here are 13 T cell receptor beta chains from one sample, sequenced in a study of blood T cell repertoires in COVID-19. Using immunoSEQ multiplex PCR, the repertoire was profiled, and TCRdb retains in-frame clones only, with some absent. The sample gives about 400,000 clones, roughly 90% of which show up once; 7% to 7.5% is in the top ten. Material: peripheral blood. The source of these receptors is a woman aged 60-75 years with COVID-19, enrolled during active disease.

The chain recombines TRBV2 with TRBJ2-7; 12 bases are a match to TRBD1. Germline CDR1 reads SNHLY; CDR2 reads FYNNEI. CDR3 length equals 15 residues. V was pared by 3 bases and J by 5 bases, with 5 bases of the junction left unmatched. The DNA for the CDR3 is TGTGCCAGCAGTGATGGGGGGACAGGGGGCCACGAGCAGTACTTC. Residues: CASSDGGTGGHEQYF. The variable domain in full, completed from reference TRBV2 and TRBJ2-7, reads EPEVTQTPSHQVTQMGQEVILRCVPISNHLYFYWYRQILGQKVEFLVSFYNNEISEKSEIFDDQFSVERPDGSNFTLKIRSTKLEDSAMYFCASSDGGTGGHEQYFGPGTRLTVT.

The V and J genes are TRBV10-3 and TRBJ2-7; tentative D call: TRBD1 (5 bases). Trimming pared 3 bases from V and 2 bases from J, leaving 20 bases between. The CDR3 is made up of 17 amino acids. Germline loops: CDR1 ENHRY, CDR2 SYGVKD. CDR3 sequence: CAISDPPLSGNPYEQYF. CDR3 coding DNA: TGTGCCATCAGTGACCCCCCTCTTTCAGGGAATCCCTACGAGCAGTACTTC.

This rearrangement joins TRBV7-9 to TRBJ1-2; a possible D gene is TRBD1 (5 bases). This CDR3 has 13 amino acids. Germline values: CDR1 SEHNR, CDR2 FQNEAQ (reference sequence). The V end lost 5 bases, the J end lost 7 bases, and 14 bases lay between the germline ends. CDR3 amino acids: CASSQEGYGGYTF. In DNA form, the CDR3 reads TGTGCCAGCAGCCAGGAGGGGTATGGTGGCTACACCTTC.

A word on this clone: Other DNA sequences in the same sample also yield this CDR3. The CDR3 region has the DNA TGTGCCAGCAGCCTACAGGGGGCGCGGGGCTACACCTTC. Residues: CASSLQGARGYTF. The chain recombines TRBV3-1 (or the pseudogene TRBV3-2) with TRBJ1-2; 9 nucleotides align to TRBD1. CDR1 is LGHDT and CDR2 is YNNKEL in the germline V gene (reference sequence). The junction had 5 bases not matched to a gene; V was cut back by 4 bases and J by 8 bases. This CDR3 spans 13 amino acids.

This chain connects TRBV19 to TRBJ2-6; no firm D call. The CDR3 extends over 14 amino acids. V lost 4 bases and J 2 bases, leaving 6 bases between the germline ends. From germline, CDR1 is LNHDA and CDR2 SQIVND (reference sequence). The CDR3 bases are TGTGCCAGTAGTACAGTGGCTGGGGCCAACGTCCTGACTTTC. Its protein is CASSTVAGANVLTF.

The chain combines TRBV18 with TRBJ2-7; the D gene is possibly TRBD1 (5 bases). Trimming cost V 3 bases and J 8 bases, with 11 bases left between them. This CDR3 spans 12 amino acids. Germline values: CDR1 KGHSH, CDR2 LQKENI. CDR3 DNA sequence: TGTGCCAGCTCACCTAACAGGTACAAGCAGTACTTC. The encoded protein is CASSPNRYKQYF.

J is TRBJ2-1 and V is TRBV11-2; 16 bases agree with TRBD2. The CDR3 is 17 amino acids. Germline trimming cut 7 bases from V and 8 bases from J; bases unmatched to any gene: 11. CDR1 is SGHAT and CDR2 is FQNNGV in the germline V gene. The CDR3 region is CASTQPPGLAGGDEQFF. The CDR3 nucleotides are TGTGCCAGCACCCAACCTCCGGGACTAGCGGGAGGGGATGAGCAGTTCTTC.

This chain joins TRBV11-3 and TRBJ2-1; 7 bases line up with TRBD2. This CDR3 is built from 12 residues. V trimming: 1 base; J trimming: 9 bases; junction bases outside the gene matches: 0. Germline lookup yields CDR1 SGHNT and CDR2 YENEEA. In nucleotides, the CDR3 is TGTGCCAGCAGCTTAGGCGGGGGTGAGCAGTTCTTC. Its translation: CASSLGGGEQFF.

The CDR3, as DNA: TGTGCCAGCAGCTCCTGGGGCGCCAGCTCCTACAATGAGCAGTTCTTC. It codes for CASSSWGASSYNEQFF. The chain has TRBV5-5 and TRBJ2-1, with D tentatively TRBD1 (5 bases). Trimming took 3 bases from V and 0 from J, leaving 13 bases between them. CDR1 SGHKS and CDR2 YYEKEE come from the germline V gene (reference sequence). The CDR3 runs to 16 residues.

J is TRBJ2-3 and V is TRBV7-2; 9 positions match TRBD2. CDR1 is SGHTA, CDR2 FQGNSA, per germline. Trimming cost V 5 bases and J 0 bases; bases outside gene matches: 6. The CDR3 loop spans 16 amino acids. CDR3 in DNA: TGTGCCAGCAGCCGTAGCGGGGGAACTAGCACAGATACGCAGTATTTT. This gives the protein CASSRSGGTSTDTQYF.

V is TRBV4-3 and J is TRBJ1-1; a weak D match, TRBD1 (6 bases). Germline V gene lookup returns CDR1 LGHNA and CDR2 YSLEER. V gave up 0 bases and J gave up 3 bases, with 11 bases separating them. CDR3 length: 15 residues. The CDR3 DNA reads as TGCGCCAGCAGCCAAGACGGGGGGGCGGACACTGAAGCTTTCTTT. Translated: CASSQDGGADTEAFF.

The J gene is TRBJ1-4, the V gene TRBV12-3 or TRBV12-4; D is possibly TRBD1 (6 bases). V lost 6 bases and J 8 bases, leaving 10 bases between the germline ends. CDR3 size: 12 residues. The CDR3 bases are TGTGCCAGCAGACCGAGGGGGGAAAAACTGTTTTTT. Encoded protein: CASRPRGEKLFF.

The chain combines TRBV6-4 with TRBJ1-2, with TRBD1 as a possible D gene (6 bases). The CDR3 runs 13 residues. Germline CDR1 and CDR2: MRHNA and SNTAGT. V lost 6 bases, J lost 7 bases, and 15 bases lay in between. The CDR3 DNA reads TGTGCCAGCAGAAAGGACAGATTTAGTGGCTACACCTTC. Protein: CASRKDRFSGYTF.